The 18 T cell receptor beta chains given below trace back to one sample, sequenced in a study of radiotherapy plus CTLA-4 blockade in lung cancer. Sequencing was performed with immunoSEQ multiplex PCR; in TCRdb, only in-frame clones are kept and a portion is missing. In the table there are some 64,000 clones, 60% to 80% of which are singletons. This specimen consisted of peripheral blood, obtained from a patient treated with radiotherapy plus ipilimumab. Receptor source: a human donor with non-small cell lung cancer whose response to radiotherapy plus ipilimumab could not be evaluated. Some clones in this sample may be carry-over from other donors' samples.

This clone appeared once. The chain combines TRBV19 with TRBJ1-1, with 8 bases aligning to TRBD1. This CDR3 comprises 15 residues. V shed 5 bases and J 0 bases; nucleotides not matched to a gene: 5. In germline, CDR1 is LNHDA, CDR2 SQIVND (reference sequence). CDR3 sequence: CASSGRQGLNTEAFF. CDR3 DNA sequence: TGTGCCAGTAGTGGGAGACAGGGGTTGAACACTGAAGCTTTCTTT.

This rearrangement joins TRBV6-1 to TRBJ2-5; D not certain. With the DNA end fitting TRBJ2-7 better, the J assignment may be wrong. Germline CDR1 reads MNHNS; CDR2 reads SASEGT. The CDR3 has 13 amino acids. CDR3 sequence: CASRLADSYEQYF. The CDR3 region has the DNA TGTGCCAGCAGACTGGCGGACTCCTACGAGCAGTACTTC.

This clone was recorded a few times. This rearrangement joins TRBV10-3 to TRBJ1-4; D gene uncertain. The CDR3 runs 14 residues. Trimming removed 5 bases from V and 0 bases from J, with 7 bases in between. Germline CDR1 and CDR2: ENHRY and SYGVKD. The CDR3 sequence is CAISSSATNEKLFF. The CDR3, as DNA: TGTGCCATCAGTTCGAGTGCAACTAATGAAAAACTGTTTTTT.

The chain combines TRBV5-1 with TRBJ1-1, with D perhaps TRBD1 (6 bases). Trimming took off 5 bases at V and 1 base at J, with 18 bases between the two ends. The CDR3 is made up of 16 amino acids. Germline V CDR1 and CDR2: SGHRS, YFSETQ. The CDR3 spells CASSLSPGHGNTEAFF. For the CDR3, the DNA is TGCGCCAGCAGTTTATCCCCGGGACACGGGAACACTGAAGCTTTCTTT.

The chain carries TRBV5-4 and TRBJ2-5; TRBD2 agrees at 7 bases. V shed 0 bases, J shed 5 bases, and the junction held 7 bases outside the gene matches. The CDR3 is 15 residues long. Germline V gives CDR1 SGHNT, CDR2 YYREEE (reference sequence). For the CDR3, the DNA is TGTGCCAGCAGCTTGGTGCCGGGAGGAGGGGAGACCCAGTACTTC. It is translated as CASSLVPGGGETQYF.

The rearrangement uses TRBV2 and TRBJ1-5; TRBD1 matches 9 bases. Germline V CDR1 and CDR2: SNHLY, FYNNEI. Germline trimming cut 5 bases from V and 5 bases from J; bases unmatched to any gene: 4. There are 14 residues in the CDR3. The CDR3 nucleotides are TGTGCCAGCAGTCAACAGGGGGCGGATCAGCCCCAGCATTTT. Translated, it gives CASSQQGADQPQHF.

The CDR3 loop is CASSLSYEQYF. The CDR3 DNA sequence: TGTGCCAGCAGCTTAAGCTACGAGCAGTACTTC. This chain links TRBV7-2 with TRBJ2-5; D gene unclear. The assigned J gene may be wrong: the sequence end matches TRBJ2-7 better. Germline values: CDR1 SGHTA, CDR2 FQGNSA. The CDR3 length is 11 residues.

This CDR3 is CASSLGGTSGNTIYF. In nucleotides, the CDR3 is TGCGCCAGCAGCTTGGGAGGGACTTCTGGAAACACCATATATTTT. The genes are TRBV5-1 and TRBJ1-3; a weak D match, TRBD1 (5 bases). Trimming removed 0 bases at V and 1 base at J, with 8 bases between. Germline assignment: CDR1 SGHRS and CDR2 YFSETQ. CDR3 length: 15 amino acids.

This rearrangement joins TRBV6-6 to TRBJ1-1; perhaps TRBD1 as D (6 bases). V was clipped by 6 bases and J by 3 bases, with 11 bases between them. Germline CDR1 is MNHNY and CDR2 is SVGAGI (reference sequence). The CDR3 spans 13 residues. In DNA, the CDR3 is TGTGCCAGCAGCTTACAGGGCTACACTGAAGCTTTCTTT. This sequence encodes CASSLQGYTEAFF.

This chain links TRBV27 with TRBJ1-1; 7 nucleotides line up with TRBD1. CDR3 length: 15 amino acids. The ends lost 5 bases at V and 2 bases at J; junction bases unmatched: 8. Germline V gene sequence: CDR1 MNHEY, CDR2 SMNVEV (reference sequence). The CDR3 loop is CASSIRQGGNTEAFF. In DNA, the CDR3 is TGTGCCAGCAGTATTCGACAGGGAGGAAACACTGAAGCTTTCTTT.

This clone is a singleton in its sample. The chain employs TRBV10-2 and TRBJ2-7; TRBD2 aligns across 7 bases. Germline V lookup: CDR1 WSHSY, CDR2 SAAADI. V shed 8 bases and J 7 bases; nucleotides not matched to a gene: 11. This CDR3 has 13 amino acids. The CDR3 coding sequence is TGCGCCAGCGGGACTATGGCGGAGGGGGAGCAGTACTTC. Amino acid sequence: CASGTMAEGEQYF.

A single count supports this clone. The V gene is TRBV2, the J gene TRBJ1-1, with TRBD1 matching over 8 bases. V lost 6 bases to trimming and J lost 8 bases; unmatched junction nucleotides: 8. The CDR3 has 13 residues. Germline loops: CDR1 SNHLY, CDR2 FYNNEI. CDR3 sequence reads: CASREQGVKEAFF. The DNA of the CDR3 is TGTGCCAGCAGAGAACAGGGGGTAAAAGAAGCTTTCTTT.

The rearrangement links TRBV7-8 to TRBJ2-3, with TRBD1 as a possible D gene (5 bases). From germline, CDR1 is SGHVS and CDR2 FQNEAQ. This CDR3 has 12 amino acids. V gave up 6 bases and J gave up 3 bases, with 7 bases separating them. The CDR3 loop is CASSSGTDTQYF. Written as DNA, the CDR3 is TGTGCCAGCAGTTCAGGGACAGATACGCAGTATTTT.

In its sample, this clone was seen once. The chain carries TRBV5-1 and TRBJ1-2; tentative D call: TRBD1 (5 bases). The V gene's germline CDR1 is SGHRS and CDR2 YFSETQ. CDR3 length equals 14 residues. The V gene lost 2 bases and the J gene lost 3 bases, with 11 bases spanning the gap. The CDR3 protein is CASSLVGLDYGYTF. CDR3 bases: TGCGCCAGCAGCTTAGTGGGACTGGACTATGGCTACACCTTC.

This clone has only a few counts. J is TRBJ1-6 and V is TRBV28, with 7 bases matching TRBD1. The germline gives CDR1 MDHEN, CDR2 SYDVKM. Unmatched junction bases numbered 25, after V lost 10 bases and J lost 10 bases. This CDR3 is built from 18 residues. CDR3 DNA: TGTGCCATCAAAGTTAATACCGGACAGGCGGGCATATGGTCACCCCTCCACTTT. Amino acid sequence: CAIKVNTGQAGIWSPLHF.

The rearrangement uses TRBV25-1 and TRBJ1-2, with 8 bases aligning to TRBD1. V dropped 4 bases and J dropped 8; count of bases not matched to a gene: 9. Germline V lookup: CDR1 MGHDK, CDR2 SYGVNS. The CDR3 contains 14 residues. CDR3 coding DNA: TGTGCCAGCAGTGGGGGGGCAGGGGGCGACGGCTACACCTTC. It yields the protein CASSGGAGGDGYTF.

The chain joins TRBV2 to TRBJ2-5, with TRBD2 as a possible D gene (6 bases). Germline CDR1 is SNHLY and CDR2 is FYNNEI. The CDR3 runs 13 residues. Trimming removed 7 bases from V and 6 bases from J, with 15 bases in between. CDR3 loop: CASKPSVPKTQYF. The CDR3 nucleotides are TGTGCCAGCAAACCTAGCGTCCCGAAGACCCAGTACTTC.

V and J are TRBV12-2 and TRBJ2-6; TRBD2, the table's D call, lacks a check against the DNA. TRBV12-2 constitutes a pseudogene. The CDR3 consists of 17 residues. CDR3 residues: CASRFPGRSSGANVLTF. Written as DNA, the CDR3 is TGTGCAAGTCGCTTCCCGGGGAGAAGCTCTGGGGCCAACGTCCTGACTTTC.